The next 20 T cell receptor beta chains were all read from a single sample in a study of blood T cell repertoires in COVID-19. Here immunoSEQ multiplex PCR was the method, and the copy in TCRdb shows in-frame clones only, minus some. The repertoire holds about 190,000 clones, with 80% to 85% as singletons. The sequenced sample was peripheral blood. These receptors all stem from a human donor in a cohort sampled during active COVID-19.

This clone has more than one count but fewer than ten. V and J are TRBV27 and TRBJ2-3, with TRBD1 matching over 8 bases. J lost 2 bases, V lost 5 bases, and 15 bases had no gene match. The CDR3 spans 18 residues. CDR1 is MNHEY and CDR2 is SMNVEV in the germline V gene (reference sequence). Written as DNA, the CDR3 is TGTGCCAGCAGTCGGGACAGGATGACTCGGGGGTTCACAGATACGCAGTATTTT. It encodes CASSRDRMTRGFTDTQYF.

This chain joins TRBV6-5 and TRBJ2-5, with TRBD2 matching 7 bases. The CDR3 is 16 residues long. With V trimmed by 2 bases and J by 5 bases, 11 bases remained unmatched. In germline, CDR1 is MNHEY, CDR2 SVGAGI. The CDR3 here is CASSYGPQGSGETQYF. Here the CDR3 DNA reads TGTGCCAGCAGTTACGGGCCGCAGGGTAGCGGGGAGACCCAGTACTTC.

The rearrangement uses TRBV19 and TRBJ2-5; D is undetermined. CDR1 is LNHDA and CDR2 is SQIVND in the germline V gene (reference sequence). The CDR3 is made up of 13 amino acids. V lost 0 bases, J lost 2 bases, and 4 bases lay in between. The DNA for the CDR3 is TGTGCCAGTAGTATAGATCTACAAGAGACCCAGTACTTC. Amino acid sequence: CASSIDLQETQYF.

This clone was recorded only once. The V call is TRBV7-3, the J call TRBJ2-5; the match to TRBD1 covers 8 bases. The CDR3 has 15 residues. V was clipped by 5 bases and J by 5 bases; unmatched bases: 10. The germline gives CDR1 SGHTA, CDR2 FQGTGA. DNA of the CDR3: TGTGCCAGCAGCATAGGACAGGGCAAAGGGGAGACCCAGTACTTC. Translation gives CASSIGQGKGETQYF.

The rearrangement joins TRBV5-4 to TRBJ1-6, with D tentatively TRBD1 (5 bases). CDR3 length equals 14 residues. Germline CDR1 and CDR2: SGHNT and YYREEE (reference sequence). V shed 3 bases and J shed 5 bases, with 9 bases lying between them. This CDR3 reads CASSWTLNNSPLHF. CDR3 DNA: TGTGCCAGCAGCTGGACACTTAATAATTCACCCCTCCACTTT.

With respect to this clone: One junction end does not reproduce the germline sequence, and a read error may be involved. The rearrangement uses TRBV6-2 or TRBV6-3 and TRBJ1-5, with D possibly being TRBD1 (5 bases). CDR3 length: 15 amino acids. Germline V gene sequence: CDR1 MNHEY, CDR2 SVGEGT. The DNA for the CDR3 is TGTGCCAGCAGTCACTCCCGGGGGGGCAATCAGCCCCAGCATTTT. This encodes CASSHSRGGNQPQHF.

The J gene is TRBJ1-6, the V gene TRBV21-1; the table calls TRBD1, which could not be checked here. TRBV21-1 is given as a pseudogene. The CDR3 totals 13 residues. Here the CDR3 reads CASGRRQNSPLHF. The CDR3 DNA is TGTGCCAGCGGACGAAGACAGAATTCACCCCTCCACTTT.

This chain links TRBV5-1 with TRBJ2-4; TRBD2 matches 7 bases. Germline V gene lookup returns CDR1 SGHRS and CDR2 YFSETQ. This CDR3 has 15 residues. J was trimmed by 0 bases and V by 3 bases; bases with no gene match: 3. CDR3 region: CASSSIAGAKNIQYF. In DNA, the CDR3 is TGCGCCAGCAGCTCTATAGCGGGAGCCAAAAACATTCAGTACTTC.

The CDR3 bases are TGTGCCAGCAGGCCCATCGGGGGACCCCAGCATTTT. Translation gives CASRPIGGPQHF. The rearrangement joins TRBV2 to TRBJ1-5, with D possibly being TRBD1 (5 bases). The germline gives CDR1 SNHLY, CDR2 FYNNEI. The CDR3 has 12 amino acids. The V and J ends lost 6 bases and 10 bases respectively, with 13 bases between them.

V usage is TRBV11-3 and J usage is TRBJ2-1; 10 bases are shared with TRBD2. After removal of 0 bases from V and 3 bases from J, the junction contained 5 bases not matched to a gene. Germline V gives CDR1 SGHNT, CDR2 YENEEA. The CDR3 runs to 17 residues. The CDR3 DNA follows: TGTGCCAGCAGCTTAGAGGCTAGCGGGAGTAGCTACAATGAGCAGTTCTTC. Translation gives CASSLEASGSSYNEQFF.

CDR3 DNA sequence: TGCAGCGGGGGACTCTCTAATGAAAAACTGTTTTTT. Its protein is CSGGLSNEKLFF. This sequence joins TRBV29-1 and TRBJ1-4, with a weak D call TRBD1 (5 bases). Trimming cost V 7 bases and J 3 bases, with 9 bases left between them. CDR1 and CDR2 from the germline V gene are SQVTM and ANQGSEA. There are 12 residues in the CDR3.

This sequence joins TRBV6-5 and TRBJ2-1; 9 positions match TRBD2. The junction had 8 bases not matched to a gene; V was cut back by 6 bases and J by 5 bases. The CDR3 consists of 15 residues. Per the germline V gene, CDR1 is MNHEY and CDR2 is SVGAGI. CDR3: CASRITSGLNNEQFF. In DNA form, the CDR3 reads TGTGCCAGCAGGATCACTAGCGGGCTAAACAATGAGCAGTTCTTC.

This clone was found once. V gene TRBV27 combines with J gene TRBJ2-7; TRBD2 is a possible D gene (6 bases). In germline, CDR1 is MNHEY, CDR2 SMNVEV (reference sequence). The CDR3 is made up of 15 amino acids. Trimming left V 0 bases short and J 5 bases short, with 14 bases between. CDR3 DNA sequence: TGTGCCAGCAGTTTATCGGGAAGGGGAGGACACGAGCAGTACTTC. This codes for CASSLSGRGGHEQYF.

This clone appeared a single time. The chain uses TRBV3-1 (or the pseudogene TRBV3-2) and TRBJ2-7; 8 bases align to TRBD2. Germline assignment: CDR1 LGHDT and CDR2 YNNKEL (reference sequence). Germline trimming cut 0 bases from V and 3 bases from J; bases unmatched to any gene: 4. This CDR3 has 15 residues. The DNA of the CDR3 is TGTGCCAGCAGCCAAGATTTGGCGGGAGGCTACGAGCAGTACTTC. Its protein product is CASSQDLAGGYEQYF.

CDR3 in DNA: TGTGCCACCAGCGACGCGGTCGCAGATACGCAGTATTTT. Its protein product is CATSDAVADTQYF. This chain joins TRBV19 and TRBJ2-3; D unclear. The CDR3 sequence is 13 residues long. V gave up 10 bases and J gave up 4 bases, with 15 bases separating them. CDR1 LNHDA and CDR2 SQIVND come from the germline V gene (reference sequence).

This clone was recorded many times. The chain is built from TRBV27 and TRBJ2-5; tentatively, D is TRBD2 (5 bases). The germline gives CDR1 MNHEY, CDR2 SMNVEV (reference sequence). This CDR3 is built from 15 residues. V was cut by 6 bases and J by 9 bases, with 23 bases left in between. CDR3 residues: CASSRKVGGLGAQYF. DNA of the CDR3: TGTGCCAGCAGCCGGAAGGTTGGAGGACTTGGGGCCCAGTACTTC.

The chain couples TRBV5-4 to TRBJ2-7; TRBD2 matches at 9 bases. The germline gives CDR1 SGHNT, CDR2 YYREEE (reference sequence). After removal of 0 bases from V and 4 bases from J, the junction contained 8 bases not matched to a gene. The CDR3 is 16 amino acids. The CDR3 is CASSLAGAGGMYEQYF. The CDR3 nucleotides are TGTGCCAGCAGCTTGGCCGGAGCGGGAGGAATGTACGAGCAGTACTTC.

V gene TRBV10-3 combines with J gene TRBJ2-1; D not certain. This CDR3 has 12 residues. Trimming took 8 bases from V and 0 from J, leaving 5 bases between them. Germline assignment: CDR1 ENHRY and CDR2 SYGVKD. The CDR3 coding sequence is TGTGCCATCTCATCCTCCTACAATGAGCAGTTCTTC. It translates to CAISSSYNEQFF.

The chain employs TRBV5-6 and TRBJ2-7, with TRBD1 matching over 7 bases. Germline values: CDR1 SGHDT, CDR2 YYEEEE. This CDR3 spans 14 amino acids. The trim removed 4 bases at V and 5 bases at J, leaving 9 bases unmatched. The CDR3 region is CASSLPTGLDEQYV. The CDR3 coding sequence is TGTGCCAGCAGCCTCCCGACAGGGTTGGACGAGCAGTACGTC.

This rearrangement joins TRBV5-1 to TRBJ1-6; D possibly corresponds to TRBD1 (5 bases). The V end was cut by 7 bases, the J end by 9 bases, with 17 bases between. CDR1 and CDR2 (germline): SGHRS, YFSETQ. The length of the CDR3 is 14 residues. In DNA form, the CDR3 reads TGCGCCAGCCGGGACTCCTCCCCTAGTTCACCCCTCCACTTT. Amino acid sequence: CASRDSSPSSPLHF.